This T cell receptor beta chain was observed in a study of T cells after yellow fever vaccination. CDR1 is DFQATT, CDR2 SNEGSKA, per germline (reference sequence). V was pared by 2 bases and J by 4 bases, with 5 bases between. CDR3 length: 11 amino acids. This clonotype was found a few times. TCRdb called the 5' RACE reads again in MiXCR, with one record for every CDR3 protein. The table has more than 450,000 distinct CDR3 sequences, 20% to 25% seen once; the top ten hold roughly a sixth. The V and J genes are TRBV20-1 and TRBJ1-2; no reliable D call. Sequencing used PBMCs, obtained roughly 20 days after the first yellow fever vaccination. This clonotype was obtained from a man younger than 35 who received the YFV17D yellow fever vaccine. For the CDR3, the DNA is TGCAGTGCTAGACAACTCTATGGCTACACCTTC. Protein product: CSARQLYGYTF.